This note documents a single TCR beta chain sequence. Germline V gives CDR1 SGHRS, CDR2 YFSETQ. The CDR3 totals 13 residues. Trimming cost V 4 bases and J 6 bases, with 10 bases left between them. Indicated time point: peripheral blood 6 weeks after treatment start. All patients handed over anywhere from 1 to 8 samples, pretreatment and on-treatment. The record originates from a study of PD-L1 blockade in urothelial cancer. Study-level information: Administration of atezolizumab to patients began in about 2014, at 1,200 mg intravenously every 3 weeks. Analysis of the blood was performed 3 weeks (second dose) and 6 weeks after treatment start. T cells were recovered from blood samples at a median of around 130,000.

Sequenced by immunoSEQ multiplex PCR; TCRdb stores in-frame clones only, minus some. The table lists roughly 120,000 clones, roughly 89% of them singletons, with 1.7% in the top ten. This receptor was taken from a man between 60 and 75 years old with urothelial cancer. The sequences come from PBMCs, collected around atezolizumab (anti-PD-L1) treatment. V usage is TRBV5-1 and J usage is TRBJ2-2; possibly TRBD1 for D (5 bases). The CDR3 sequence: CASSLQGAGELFF. Written as DNA, the CDR3 is TGCGCCAGCAGCCTGCAGGGTGCCGGGGAGCTGTTTTTT.